This TCR beta chain was identified in a study of cytomegalovirus exposure and HLA in healthy donors. Looking at the study overall: Earlier findings included nearly 120 million unique TCR beta sequences obtained from about 170 million T cells.

To note about this clone: The target antigen is unknown.

Whole-study findings and limits: In an earlier analysis, in some 540 donors, most V segments appeared productive either ~90% or ~30% of the time. Follow-up analysis found HLA locus-dependent TCR association rates, highest for DRB1 and lowest for HLA-C. Trimming of TCR beta V- and J-genes showed a link, identified in a later analysis, to a missense DCLRE1C variant.

13 Jbeta primers and 60 Vbeta primers were used for the PCR. The data were produced by immunoSEQ multiplex PCR, yet TCRdb's version contains in-frame clones alone and is incomplete. The listing records about 110,000 clones. The CDR3 consists of 17 residues. Per the germline V gene, CDR1 is SGHRS and CDR2 is YFSETQ. Trimming cost V 0 bases and J 3 bases, with 19 bases left between them. The J gene is TRBJ2-7, the V gene TRBV5-1, with D unresolved. The receptor comes from a man aged 25 to 40 in good health and CMV-seronegative. The source material was PBMCs. The CDR3 sequence is CASSLGVSRTVLYEQYF. CDR3 nucleotide sequence: TGCGCCAGCAGCTTGGGGGTAAGTCGAACAGTCCTCTACGAGCAGTACTTC.